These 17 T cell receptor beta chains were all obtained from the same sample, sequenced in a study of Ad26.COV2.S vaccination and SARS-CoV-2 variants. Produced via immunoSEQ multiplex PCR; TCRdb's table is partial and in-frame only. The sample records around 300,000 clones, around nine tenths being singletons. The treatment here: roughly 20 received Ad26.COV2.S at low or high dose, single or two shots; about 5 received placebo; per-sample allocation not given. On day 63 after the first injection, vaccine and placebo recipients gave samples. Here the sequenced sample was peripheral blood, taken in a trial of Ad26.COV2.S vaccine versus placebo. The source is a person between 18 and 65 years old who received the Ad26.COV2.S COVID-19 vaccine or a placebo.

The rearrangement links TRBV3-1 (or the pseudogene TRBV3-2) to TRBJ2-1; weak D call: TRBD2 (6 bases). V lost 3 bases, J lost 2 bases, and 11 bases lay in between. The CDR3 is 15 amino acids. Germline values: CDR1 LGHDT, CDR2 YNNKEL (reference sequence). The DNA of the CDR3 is TGTGCCAGCAGCCAGGGGGGTTTCGCCTACAATGAGCAGTTCTTC. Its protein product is CASSQGGFAYNEQFF.

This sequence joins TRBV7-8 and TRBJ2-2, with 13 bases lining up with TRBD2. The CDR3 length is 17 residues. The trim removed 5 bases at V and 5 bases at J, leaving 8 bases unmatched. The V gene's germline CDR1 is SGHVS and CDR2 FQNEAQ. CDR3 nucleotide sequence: TGTGCCAGCAGCCGAGGACTAGCGGGAGCGGTTACCGGGGAGCTGTTTTTT. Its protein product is CASSRGLAGAVTGELFF.

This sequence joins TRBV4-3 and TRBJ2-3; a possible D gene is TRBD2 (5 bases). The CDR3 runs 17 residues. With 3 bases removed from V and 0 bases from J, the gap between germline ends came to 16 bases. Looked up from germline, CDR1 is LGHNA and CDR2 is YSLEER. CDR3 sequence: CASSHQSGEISTDTQYF. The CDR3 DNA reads TGCGCCAGCAGCCATCAATCCGGGGAAATAAGCACAGATACGCAGTATTTT.

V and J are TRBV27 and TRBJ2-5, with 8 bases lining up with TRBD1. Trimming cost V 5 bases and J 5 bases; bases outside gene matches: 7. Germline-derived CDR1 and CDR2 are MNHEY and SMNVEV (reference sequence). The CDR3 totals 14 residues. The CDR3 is CASSPQGAAETQYF. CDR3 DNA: TGTGCCAGCAGTCCCCAGGGGGCGGCGGAGACCCAGTACTTC.

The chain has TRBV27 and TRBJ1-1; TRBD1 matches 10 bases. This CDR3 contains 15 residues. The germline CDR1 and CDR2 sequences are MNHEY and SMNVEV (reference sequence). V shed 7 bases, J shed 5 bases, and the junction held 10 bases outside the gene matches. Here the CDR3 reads CASTRRDRGRTEAFF. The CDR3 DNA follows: TGTGCCAGCACCCGAAGGGACAGGGGTCGTACTGAAGCTTTCTTT.

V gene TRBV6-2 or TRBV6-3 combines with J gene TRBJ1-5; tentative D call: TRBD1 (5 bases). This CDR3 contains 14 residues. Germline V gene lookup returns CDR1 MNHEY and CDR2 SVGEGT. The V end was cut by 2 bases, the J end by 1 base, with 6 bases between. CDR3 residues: CASSYGGSNQPQHF. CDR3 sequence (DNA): TGTGCCAGCAGTTACGGGGGAAGCAATCAGCCCCAGCATTTT.

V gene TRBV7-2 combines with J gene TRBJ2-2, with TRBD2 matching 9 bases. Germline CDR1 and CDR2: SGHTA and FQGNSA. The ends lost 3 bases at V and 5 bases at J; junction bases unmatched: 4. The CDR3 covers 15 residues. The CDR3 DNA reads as TGTGCCAGCAGCTTGGATAGCGGGAGTACCGGGGAGCTGTTTTTT. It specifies CASSLDSGSTGELFF.

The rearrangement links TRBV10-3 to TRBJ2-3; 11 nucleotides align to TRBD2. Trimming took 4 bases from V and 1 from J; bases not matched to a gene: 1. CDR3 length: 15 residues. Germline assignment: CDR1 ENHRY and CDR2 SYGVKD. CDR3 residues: CAISATSGGTDTQYF. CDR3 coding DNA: TGTGCCATCAGTGCGACTAGCGGGGGCACAGATACGCAGTATTTT.

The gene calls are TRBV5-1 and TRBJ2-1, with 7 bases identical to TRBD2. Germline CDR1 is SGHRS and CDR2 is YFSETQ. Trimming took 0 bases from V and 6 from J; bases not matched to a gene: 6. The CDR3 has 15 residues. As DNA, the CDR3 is TGCGCCAGCAGCTTGGAGGGGAGGGCTAGCAATGAGCAGTTCTTC. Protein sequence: CASSLEGRASNEQFF.

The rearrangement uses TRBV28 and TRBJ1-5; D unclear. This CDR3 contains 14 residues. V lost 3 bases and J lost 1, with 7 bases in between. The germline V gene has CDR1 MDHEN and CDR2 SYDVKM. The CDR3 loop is CASSFRRSNQPQHF. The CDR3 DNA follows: TGTGCCAGCAGTTTTAGGAGAAGCAATCAGCCCCAGCATTTT.

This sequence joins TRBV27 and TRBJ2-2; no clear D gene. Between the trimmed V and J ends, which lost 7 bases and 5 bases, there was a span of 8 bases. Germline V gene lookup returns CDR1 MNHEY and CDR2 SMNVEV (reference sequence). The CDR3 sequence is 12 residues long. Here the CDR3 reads CASKKGTGELFF. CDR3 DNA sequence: TGTGCCAGCAAGAAAGGTACCGGGGAGCTGTTTTTT.

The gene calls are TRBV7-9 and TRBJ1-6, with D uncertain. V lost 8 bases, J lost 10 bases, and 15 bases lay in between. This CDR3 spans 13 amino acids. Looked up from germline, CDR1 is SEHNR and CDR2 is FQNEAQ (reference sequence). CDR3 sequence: CASEGFVDSPLHF. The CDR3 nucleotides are TGTGCCAGCGAGGGTTTTGTTGACTCACCCCTCCACTTT.

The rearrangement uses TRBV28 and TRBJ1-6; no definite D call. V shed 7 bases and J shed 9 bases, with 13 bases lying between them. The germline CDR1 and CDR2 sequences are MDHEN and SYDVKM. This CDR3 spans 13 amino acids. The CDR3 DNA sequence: TGTGCCAGCAAGGAAGGGTTCGGTTCACCCCTCCACTTT. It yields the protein CASKEGFGSPLHF.

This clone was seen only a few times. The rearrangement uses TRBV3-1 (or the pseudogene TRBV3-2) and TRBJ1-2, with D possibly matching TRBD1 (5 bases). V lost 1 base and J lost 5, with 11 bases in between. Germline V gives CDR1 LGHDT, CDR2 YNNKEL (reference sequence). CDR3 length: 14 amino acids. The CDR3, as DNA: TGTGCCAGCAGCCAAGGTGTCCAGGGATATGGCTACACCTTC. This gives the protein CASSQGVQGYGYTF.

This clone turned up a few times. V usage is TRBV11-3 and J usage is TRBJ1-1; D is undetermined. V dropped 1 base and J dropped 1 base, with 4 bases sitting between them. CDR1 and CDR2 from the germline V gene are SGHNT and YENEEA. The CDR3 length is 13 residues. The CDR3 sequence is CASSLAQNTEAFF. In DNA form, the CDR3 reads TGTGCCAGCAGCTTAGCACAGAACACTGAAGCTTTCTTT.

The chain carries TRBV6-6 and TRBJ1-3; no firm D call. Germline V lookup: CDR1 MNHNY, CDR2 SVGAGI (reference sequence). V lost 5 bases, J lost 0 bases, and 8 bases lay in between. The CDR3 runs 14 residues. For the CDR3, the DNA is TGTGCCAGCAGTATAAGGGCCTCTGGAAACACCATATATTTT. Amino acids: CASSIRASGNTIYF.

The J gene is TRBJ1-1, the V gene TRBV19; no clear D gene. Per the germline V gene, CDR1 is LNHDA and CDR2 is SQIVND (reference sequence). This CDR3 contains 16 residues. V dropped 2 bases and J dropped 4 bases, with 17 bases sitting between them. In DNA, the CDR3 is TGTGCCAGTAGTATAACGGCAGGCCGACCTTCCACTGAAGCTTTCTTT. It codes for CASSITAGRPSTEAFF.